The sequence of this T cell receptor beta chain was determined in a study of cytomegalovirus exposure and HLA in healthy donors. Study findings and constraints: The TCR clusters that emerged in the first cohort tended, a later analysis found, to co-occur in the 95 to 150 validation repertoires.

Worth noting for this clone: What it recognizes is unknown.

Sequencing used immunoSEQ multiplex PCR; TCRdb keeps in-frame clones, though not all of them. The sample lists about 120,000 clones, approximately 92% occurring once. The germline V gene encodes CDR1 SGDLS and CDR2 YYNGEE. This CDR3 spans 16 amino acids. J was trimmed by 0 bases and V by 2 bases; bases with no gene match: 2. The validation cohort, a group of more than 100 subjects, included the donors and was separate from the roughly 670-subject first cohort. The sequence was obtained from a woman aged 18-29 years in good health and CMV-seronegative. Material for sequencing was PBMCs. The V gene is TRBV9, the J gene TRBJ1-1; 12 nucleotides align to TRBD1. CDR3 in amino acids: CASSVRDRGLNTEAFF. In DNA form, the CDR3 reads TGTGCCAGCAGCGTCCGGGACAGGGGGCTGAACACTGAAGCTTTCTTT.